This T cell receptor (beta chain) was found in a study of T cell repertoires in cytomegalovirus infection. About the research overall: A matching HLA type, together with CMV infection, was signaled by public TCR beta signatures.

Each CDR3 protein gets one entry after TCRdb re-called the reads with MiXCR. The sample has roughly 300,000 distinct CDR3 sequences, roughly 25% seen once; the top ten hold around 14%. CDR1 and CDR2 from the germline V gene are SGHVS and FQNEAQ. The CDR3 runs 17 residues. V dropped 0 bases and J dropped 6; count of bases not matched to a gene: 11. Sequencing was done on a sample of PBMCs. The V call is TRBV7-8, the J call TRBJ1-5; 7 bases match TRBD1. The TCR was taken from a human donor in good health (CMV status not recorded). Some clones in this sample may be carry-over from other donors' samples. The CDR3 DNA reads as TGTGCCAGCAGCTTAGCGAGGGGGCCGCCCTTAGTTCAGCCCCAGCATTTT. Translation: CASSLARGPPLVQPQHF.